Listed here is a single TCR beta chain. This CDR3 has 14 amino acids. Germline-derived CDR1 and CDR2 are SGHVS and FNYEAQ. Deletions cut 5 bases from V and 0 bases from J, with 10 bases between. Clones were sequenced by immunoSEQ multiplex PCR, and TCRdb holds only the in-frame ones, with some missing. Here the sample spans a few hundred thousand clones, more than 75% being singletons. This sample was included in a study of blood T cell repertoires in COVID-19. The study drew participants aged about 18 to 89 years from about two dozen US areas. Which cohort a participant joined came from the clinical history participants gave. Recovery among Cohort 3 donors was established by two negative PCRs, clearance, or symptom resolution.

The chain combines TRBV7-6 with TRBJ2-5; tentative D call: TRBD2 (5 bases). The TCR comes from a woman aged 30 to 39 who had recovered from COVID-19. The sample taken for sequencing was PBMCs or T cells enriched from blood (not recorded which). The CDR3 DNA reads as TGTGCCAGCAGCCGTGAGGGTAACCAAGAGACCCAGTACTTC. This gives the protein CASSREGNQETQYF.